Listed below are T cell receptor beta chains from one sample, sequenced in a study of blood T cell repertoires in COVID-19. TCRdb's copy holds only in-frame clones and misses some; the assay was immunoSEQ multiplex PCR. The data contain 250,000 to 350,000 clones, about nine tenths of them singletons. Sequencing was done on a sample of PBMCs or T cells enriched from blood (not recorded which). The receptors derive from a woman aged 25 to 39 who had recovered from COVID-19. The CDR3 runs from the conserved cysteine through the conserved F or W. The D gene is left open where the match is weak. The size entry is marked missing in some rows and otherwise reads once, few, many or a size class.

v_call,j_call,clone_size,d_call,cdr3_aa,cdr3_nt
TRBV7-8,TRBJ2-5,.,.,CASSGGTQETQYF,TGTGCCAGCAGCGGGGGGACCCAAGAGACCCAGTACTTC
TRBV6-4,TRBJ2-1,many,TRBD2,CASSPGLAIYEQFF,TGTGCCAGCAGTCCGGGACTAGCGATCTATGAGCAGTTCTTC
TRBV28,TRBJ2-1,.,.,CASTLPPTGFEQFF,TGTGCCAGCACCTTACCCCCTACAGGTTTTGAGCAGTTCTTC
TRBV5-5,TRBJ2-7,.,TRBD2,CASRDTSGASYEQYF,TGTGCCAGCAGGGACACTAGCGGGGCGTCCTACGAGCAGTACTTC
TRBV6-5,TRBJ2-1,.,.,CASSRDGPYNEQFF,TGTGCCAGCAGCCGAGATGGGCCCTACAATGAGCAGTTCTTC
TRBV5-1,TRBJ2-1,.,TRBD2,CASSSTLAGTLFF,TGCGCCAGCAGCTCCACTTTAGCGGGAACACTGTTCTTC
TRBV7-2,TRBJ1-2,.,.,CASRSQQGNYGYTF,TGTGCCAGCAGGTCACAACAGGGTAACTATGGCTACACCTTC
TRBV19,TRBJ1-1,.,TRBD1,CASSWGQGTEAFF,TGTGCCAGTAGTTGGGGACAGGGCACTGAAGCTTTCTTT
TRBV18,TRBJ1-3,.,.,CASSPPLGASGNTIYF,TGTGCCAGCTCACCACCCTTGGGGGCCTCTGGAAACACCATATATTTT
TRBV24-1,TRBJ2-1,.,TRBD2,CATSDRWVAGEASEQFF,TGTGCCACCAGTGATCGGTGGGTAGCGGGAGAAGCTAGCGAGCAGTTCTTC
TRBV6-2/TRBV6-3,TRBJ1-2,.,TRBD1,CASSGQGAFQTF,TGTGCCAGCAGTGGACAGGGGGCGTTCCAGACCTTC
TRBV11-3,TRBJ2-3,.,TRBD1,CASSEGQGTDTQYF,TGTGCCAGCAGCGAGGGACAGGGCACAGATACGCAGTATTTT
TRBV9,TRBJ2-3,.,.,CASSLRDSGAGGTQYF,TGTGCCAGCAGCCTCCGGGATAGCGGAGCAGGGGGTACGCAGTATTTT
TRBV30,TRBJ2-7,once,TRBD1,CAWSVQGYEQYF,TGTGCCTGGAGTGTACAGGGGTACGAGCAGTACTTC
TRBV7-2,TRBJ1-2,.,.,CASSFEGTGHGYTF,TGTGCCAGCAGCTTTGAGGGTACAGGGCATGGCTACACCTTC
TRBV30,TRBJ1-4,.,TRBD1,CAWTSQGASEKLFF,TGTGCCTGGACGTCACAGGGGGCATCTGAAAAACTGTTTTTT
TRBV7-6,TRBJ2-5,.,TRBD1,CASSLEVNRGRETQYF,TGTGCCAGCAGCTTAGAGGTTAACAGGGGGCGGGAGACCCAGTACTTC
TRBV5-6,TRBJ2-5,.,TRBD2,CASSLKAGGQETQYF,TGTGCCAGCAGCTTGAAAGCGGGAGGACAAGAGACCCAGTACTTC
TRBV7-9,TRBJ1-2,.,.,CASSLDRYLGYTF,TGTGCCAGCAGCTTAGACCGCTACCTCGGCTACACCTTC
TRBV4-1,TRBJ2-7,.,.,CASSPGFHEQYF,TGCGCCAGCAGCCCAGGGTTCCACGAGCAGTACTTC
TRBV29-1,TRBJ2-7,.,TRBD1,CSVFSPGTGFNEQYF,TGCAGCGTTTTCTCCCCCGGGACAGGGTTCAACGAGCAGTACTTC
TRBV28,TRBJ1-6,.,TRBD1,CASSRPRGQFNSPLHF,TGTGCCAGCAGCCGCCCCCGGGGACAGTTTAATTCACCCCTCCACTTT
TRBV3-1/TRBV3-2,TRBJ2-3,.,TRBD2,CASSQTSGSTDTQYF,TGTGCCAGCAGCCAGACTAGCGGGAGCACAGATACGCAGTATTTT
TRBV4-1,TRBJ1-6,.,.,CASSQESGPAGSPLHF,TGCGCCAGCAGCCAAGAAAGCGGTCCAGCGGGGTCACCCCTCCACTTT
TRBV28,TRBJ2-2,.,TRBD2,CASRGLAGLSGELFF,TGTGCCAGCAGGGGACTAGCGGGATTGTCCGGGGAGCTGTTTTTT
TRBV4-3,TRBJ2-7,.,.,CASSQVWDGTGAYEQYF,TGCGCCAGCAGCCAAGTTTGGGACGGGACGGGAGCCTACGAGCAGTACTTC
TRBV28,TRBJ2-3,.,.,CASSPPTVSSTDTQYF,TGTGCCAGCAGTCCTCCGACAGTCTCTAGCACAGATACGCAGTATTTT
TRBV15,TRBJ2-2,.,.,CATSRDLTGAGELFF,TGTGCCACCAGCAGAGACTTAACGGGGGCCGGGGAGCTGTTTTTT
TRBV4-3,TRBJ2-1,.,.,CASSQDWLVVNEQFF,TGCGCCAGCAGCCAAGATTGGCTAGTCGTCAATGAGCAGTTCTTC
TRBV7-3,TRBJ2-7,once,.,CASSLKGGGEQYF,TGTGCCAGCAGCTTAAAAGGGGGAGGGGAGCAGTACTTC
TRBV28,TRBJ1-3,.,.,CASSLGQGGNTIYF,TGTGCCAGCAGTTTAGGCCAGGGAGGAAACACCATATATTTT
TRBV9,TRBJ2-1,.,.,CASSVKAPTSYNEQFF,TGTGCCAGCAGCGTAAAAGCTCCAACCTCCTACAATGAGCAGTTCTTC
TRBV7-9,TRBJ2-2,few,.,CASSTWTVTNTGELFF,TGTGCCAGCAGCACTTGGACAGTAACGAACACCGGGGAGCTGTTTTTT
TRBV7-3,TRBJ2-7,.,TRBD1,CASSLNFFHRDRGPYEQYF,TGTGCCAGCAGCTTAAATTTTTTTCACAGGGACAGGGGGCCTTACGAGCAGTACTTC
TRBV7-9,TRBJ2-2,.,.,CASSLGAFDSGELFF,TGTGCCAGCAGCTTAGGTGCGTTCGACAGCGGGGAGCTGTTTTTT
TRBV7-9,TRBJ1-1,.,.,CASSLRQEGTEAFF,TGTGCCAGCAGTCTAAGACAGGAAGGCACTGAAGCTTTCTTT
TRBV7-2,TRBJ2-7,.,.,CASSDGSIRREQYF,TGTGCCAGCAGCGACGGCTCCATCCGGAGGGAGCAGTACTTC
TRBV2,TRBJ1-1,once,.,CASSEQAMNTEAFF,TGTGCCAGCAGTGAACAGGCAATGAACACTGAAGCTTTCTTT
TRBV6-5,TRBJ1-5,once,.,CASTRDTNQPQHF,TGTGCCAGCACCCGGGACACTAATCAGCCCCAGCATTTT
TRBV5-1,TRBJ1-2,.,TRBD1,CASSQGTGVYGYTF,TGCGCCAGCAGCCAAGGGACAGGGGTCTATGGCTACACCTTC